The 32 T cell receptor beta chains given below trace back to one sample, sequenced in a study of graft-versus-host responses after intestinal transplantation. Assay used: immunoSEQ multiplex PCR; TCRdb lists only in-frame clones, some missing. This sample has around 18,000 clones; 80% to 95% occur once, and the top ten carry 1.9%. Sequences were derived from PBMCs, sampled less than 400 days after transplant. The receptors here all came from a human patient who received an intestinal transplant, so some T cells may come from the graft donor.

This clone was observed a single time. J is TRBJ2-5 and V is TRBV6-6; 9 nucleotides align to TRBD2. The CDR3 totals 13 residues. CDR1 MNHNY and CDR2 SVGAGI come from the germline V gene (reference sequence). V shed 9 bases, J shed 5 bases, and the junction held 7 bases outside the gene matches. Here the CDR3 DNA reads TGTGCCAGTACGGGACTAGCTGGTGAGACCCAGTACTTC. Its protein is CASTGLAGETQYF.

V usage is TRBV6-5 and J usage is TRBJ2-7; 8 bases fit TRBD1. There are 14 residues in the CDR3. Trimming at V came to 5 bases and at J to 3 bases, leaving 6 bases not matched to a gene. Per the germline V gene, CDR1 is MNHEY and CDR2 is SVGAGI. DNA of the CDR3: TGTGCCAGCAGTGGGAGGACAGGGAACTACGAGCAGTACTTC. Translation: CASSGRTGNYEQYF.

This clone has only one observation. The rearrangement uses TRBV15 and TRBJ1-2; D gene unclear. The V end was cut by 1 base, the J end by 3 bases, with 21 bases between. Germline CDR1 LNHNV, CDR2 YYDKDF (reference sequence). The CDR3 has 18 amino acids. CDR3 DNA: TGTGCCACCAGCAGAGCCGTCCCCAGTGGGCCCGGTTACTATGGCTACACCTTC. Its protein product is CATSRAVPSGPGYYGYTF.

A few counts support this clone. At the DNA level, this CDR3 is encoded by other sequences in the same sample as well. The CDR3 DNA follows: TGTGCCAGCAGTGACTCGGGGGCTGGGGCCAACGTCCTGACTTTC. It codes for CASSDSGAGANVLTF. The genes are TRBV6-4 and TRBJ2-6; D may correspond to TRBD1 or TRBD2 (5 bases each). V was shortened by 0 bases and J by 2 bases, with 5 bases between the two germline ends. Germline V gene lookup returns CDR1 MRHNA and CDR2 SNTAGT. The CDR3 has 15 amino acids.

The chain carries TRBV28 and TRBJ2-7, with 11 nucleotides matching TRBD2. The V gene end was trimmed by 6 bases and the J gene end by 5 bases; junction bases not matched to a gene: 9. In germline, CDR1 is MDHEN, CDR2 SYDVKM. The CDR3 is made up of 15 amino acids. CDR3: CASRFTGTSGNEQYF. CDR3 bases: TGTGCCAGCAGATTTACCGGGACTAGCGGTAACGAGCAGTACTTC.

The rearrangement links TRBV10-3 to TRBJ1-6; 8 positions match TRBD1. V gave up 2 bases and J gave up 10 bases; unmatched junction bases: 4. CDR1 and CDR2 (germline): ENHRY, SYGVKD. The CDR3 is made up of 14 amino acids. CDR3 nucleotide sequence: TGTGCCATCAGTGAGCAGGGGGCAGGGTCACCCCTCCACTTT. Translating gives CAISEQGAGSPLHF.

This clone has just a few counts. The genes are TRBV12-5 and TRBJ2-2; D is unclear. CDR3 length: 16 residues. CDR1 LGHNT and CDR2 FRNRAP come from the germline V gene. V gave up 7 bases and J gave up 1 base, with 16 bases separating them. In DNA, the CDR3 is TGTGCTAGTGTCCTCGTTCAGAAGTGGAACACCGGGGAGCTGTTTTTT. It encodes CASVLVQKWNTGELFF.

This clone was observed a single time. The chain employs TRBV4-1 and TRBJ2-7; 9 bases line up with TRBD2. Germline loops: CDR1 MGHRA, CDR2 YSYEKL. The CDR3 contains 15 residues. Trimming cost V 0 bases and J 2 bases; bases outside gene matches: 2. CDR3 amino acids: CASSQELAGPYEQYF. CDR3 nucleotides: TGCGCCAGCAGCCAAGAACTAGCGGGCCCCTACGAGCAGTACTTC.

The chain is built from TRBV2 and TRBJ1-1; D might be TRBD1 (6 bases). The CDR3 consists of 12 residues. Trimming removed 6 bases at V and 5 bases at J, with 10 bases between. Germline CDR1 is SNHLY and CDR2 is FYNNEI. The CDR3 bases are TGTGCCAGCAGCACAGGGCCGACTGAAGCTTTCTTT. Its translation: CASSTGPTEAFF.

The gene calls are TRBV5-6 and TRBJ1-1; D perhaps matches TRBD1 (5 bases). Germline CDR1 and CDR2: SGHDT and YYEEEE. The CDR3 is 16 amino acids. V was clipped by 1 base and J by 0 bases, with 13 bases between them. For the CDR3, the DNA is TGTGCCAGCAGCTTGAGACAGATTAAACTGAACACTGAAGCTTTCTTT. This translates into CASSLRQIKLNTEAFF. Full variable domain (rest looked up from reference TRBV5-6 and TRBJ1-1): DAGVTQSPTHLIKTRGQQVTLRCSPKSGHDTVSWYQQALGQGPQFIFQYYEEEERQRGNFPDRFSGHQFPNYSSELNVNALLLGDSALYLCASSLRQIKLNTEAFFGQGTRLTVV.

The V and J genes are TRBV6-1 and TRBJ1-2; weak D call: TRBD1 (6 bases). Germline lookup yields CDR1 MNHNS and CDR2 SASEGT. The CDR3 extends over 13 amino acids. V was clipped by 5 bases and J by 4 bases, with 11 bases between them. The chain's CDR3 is CASSFTGFYGYTF. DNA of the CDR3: TGTGCCAGCAGTTTTACAGGGTTCTATGGCTACACCTTC.

The CDR3 DNA is TGTGCCAGCAGTGTTGACAATATTCGCAATCAGCCCCAGCATTTT. It translates to CASSVDNIRNQPQHF. This chain joins TRBV6-1 and TRBJ1-5; D remains ambiguous. The V gene lost 4 bases and the J gene lost 2 bases, with 12 bases spanning the gap. The CDR3 runs 15 residues. Germline CDR1 MNHNS, CDR2 SASEGT.

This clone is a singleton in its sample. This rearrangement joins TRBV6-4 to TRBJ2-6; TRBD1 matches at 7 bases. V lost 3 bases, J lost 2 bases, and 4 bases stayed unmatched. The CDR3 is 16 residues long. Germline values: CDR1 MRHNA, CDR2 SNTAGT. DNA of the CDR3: TGTGCCAGCAGTGAACGAGGGGGCGCTGGGGCCAACGTCCTGACTTTC. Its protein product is CASSERGGAGANVLTF.

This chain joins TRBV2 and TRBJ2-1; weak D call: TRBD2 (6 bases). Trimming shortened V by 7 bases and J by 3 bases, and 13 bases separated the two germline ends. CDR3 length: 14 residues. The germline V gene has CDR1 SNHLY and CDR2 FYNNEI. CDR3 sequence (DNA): TGTGCCAGCACGGGGGACCGCTTCTACAATGAGCAGTTCTTC. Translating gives CASTGDRFYNEQFF.

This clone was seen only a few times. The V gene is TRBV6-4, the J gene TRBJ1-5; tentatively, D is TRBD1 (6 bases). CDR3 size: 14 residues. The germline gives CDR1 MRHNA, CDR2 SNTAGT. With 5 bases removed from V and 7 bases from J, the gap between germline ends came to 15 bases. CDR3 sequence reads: CASSPTGQGQPQHF. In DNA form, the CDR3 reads TGTGCCAGCAGTCCTACAGGGCAGGGGCAGCCCCAGCATTTT.

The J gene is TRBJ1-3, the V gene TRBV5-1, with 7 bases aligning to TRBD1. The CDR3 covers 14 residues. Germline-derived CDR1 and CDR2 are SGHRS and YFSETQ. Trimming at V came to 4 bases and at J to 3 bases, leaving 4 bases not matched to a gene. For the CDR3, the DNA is TGCGCCAGCAGCCTACAGGGGCGTGGAAACACCATATATTTT. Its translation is CASSLQGRGNTIYF.

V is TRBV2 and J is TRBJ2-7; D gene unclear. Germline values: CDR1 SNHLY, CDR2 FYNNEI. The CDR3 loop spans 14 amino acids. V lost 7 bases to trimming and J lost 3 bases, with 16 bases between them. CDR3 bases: TGTGCCAGCACGGATAGGGCCGCCAGCTACGAGCAGTACTTC. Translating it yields CASTDRAASYEQYF.

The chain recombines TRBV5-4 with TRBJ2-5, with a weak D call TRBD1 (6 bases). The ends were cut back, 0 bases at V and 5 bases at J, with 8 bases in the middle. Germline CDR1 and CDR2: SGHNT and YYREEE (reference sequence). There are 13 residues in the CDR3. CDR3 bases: TGTGCCAGCAGCTTGGACAGGGTTGAGACCCAGTACTTC. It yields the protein CASSLDRVETQYF. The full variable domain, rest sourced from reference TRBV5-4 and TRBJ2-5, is ETGVTQSPTHLIKTRGQQVTLRCSSQSGHNTVSWYQQALGQGPQFIFQYYREEENGRGNFPPRFSGLQFPNYSSELNVNALELDDSALYLCASSLDRVETQYFGPGTRLLVL.

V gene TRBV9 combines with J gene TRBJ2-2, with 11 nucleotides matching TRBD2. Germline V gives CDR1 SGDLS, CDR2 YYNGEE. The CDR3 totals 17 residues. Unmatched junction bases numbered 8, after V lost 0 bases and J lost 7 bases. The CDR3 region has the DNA TGTGCCAGCAGCGTAGTAGCGGGAGGGCCGAATGGCGGGGAGCTGTTTTTT. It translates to CASSVVAGGPNGGELFF.

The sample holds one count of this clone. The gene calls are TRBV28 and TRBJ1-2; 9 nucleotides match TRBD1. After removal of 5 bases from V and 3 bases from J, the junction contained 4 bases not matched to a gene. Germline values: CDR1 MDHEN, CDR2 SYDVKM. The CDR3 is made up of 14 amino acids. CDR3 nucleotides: TGTGCCAGCAGTACAGGGGGCCTGGACTATGGCTACACCTTC. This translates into CASSTGGLDYGYTF.

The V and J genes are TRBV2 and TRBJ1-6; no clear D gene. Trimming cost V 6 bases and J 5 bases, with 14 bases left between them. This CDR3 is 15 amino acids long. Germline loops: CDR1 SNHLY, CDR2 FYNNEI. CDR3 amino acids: CASRTGSGNNSPLHF. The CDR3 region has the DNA TGTGCCAGCAGGACTGGCTCGGGTAATAATTCACCCCTCCACTTT.

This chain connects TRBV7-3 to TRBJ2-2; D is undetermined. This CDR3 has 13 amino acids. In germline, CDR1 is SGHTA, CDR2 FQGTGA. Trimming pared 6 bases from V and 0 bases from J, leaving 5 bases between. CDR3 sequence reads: CASSSANTGELFF. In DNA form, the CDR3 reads TGTGCCAGCAGTTCGGCGAACACCGGGGAGCTGTTTTTT.

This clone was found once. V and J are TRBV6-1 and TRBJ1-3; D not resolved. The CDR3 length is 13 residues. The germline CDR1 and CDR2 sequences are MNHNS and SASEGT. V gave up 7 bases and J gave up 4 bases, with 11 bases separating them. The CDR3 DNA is TGTGCCAGCACCCGGACGTCGGGAAACACCATATATTTT. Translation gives CASTRTSGNTIYF.

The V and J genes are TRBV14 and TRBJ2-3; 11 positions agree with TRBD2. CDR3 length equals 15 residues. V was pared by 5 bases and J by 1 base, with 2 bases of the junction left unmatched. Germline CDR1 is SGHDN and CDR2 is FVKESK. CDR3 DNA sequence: TGTGCCAGCAGCAGGGGACTAGCGGGCACAGATACGCAGTATTTT. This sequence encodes CASSRGLAGTDTQYF.

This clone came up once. CDR3 region: CASSQAGTAEEAFF. CDR3 bases: TGCGCCAGCAGCCAGGCCGGGACCGCCGAAGAAGCTTTCTTT. The rearrangement joins TRBV4-1 to TRBJ1-1; weak D call: TRBD1 (5 bases). V lost 3 bases, J lost 8 bases, and 16 bases lay in between. Germline lookup yields CDR1 MGHRA and CDR2 YSYEKL. The CDR3 covers 14 residues.

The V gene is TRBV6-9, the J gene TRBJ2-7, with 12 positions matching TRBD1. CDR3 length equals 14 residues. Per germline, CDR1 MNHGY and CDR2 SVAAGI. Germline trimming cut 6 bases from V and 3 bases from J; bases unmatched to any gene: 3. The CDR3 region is CASSRDRGLYEQYF. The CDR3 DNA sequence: TGTGCCAGCAGCCGGGACAGGGGGCTCTACGAGCAGTACTTC.

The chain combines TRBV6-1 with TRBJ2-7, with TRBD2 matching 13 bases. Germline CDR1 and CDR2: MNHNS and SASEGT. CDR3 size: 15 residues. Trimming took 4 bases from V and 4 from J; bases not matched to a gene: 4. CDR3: CASSGTSGSFYEQYF. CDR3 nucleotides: TGTGCCAGCAGTGGGACTAGCGGGAGTTTTTACGAGCAGTACTTC.

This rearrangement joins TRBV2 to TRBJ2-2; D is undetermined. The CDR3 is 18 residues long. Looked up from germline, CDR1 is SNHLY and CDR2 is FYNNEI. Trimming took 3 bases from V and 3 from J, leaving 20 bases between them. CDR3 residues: CASSDGRIGDVDTGELFF. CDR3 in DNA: TGTGCCAGCAGTGATGGACGGATAGGAGACGTCGACACCGGGGAGCTGTTTTTT.

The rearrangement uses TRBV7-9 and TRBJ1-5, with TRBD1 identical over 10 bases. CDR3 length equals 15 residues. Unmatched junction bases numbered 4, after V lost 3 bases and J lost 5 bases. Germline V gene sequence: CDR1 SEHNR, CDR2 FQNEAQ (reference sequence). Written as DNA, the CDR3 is TGTGCCAGCAGCTTTACCGGGACAGGGGATCAGCCCCAGCATTTT. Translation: CASSFTGTGDQPQHF.

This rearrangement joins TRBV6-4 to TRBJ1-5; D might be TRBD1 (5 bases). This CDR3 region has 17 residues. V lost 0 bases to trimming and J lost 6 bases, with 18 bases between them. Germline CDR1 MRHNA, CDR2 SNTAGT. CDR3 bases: TGTGCCAGCAGTGACTCAAGCCAGGCCCTCGGGGCTCAGCCCCAGCATTTT. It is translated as CASSDSSQALGAQPQHF.

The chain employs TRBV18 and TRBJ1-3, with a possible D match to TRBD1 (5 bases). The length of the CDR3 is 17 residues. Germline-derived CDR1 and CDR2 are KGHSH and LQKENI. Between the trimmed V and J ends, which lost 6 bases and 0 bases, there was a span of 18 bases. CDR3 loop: CASSSNGGGNSGNTIYF. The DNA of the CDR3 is TGTGCCAGCTCTTCCAACGGGGGAGGAAACTCTGGAAACACCATATATTTT.

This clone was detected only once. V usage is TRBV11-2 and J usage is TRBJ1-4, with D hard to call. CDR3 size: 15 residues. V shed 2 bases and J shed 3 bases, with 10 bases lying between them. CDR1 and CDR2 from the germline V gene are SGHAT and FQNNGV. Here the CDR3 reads CASSLRAVPNEKLFF. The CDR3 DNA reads TGTGCCAGCAGCTTAAGGGCGGTTCCTAATGAAAAACTGTTTTTT.